This T cell receptor (beta chain) was documented in a study of cytomegalovirus exposure and HLA in healthy donors. Use of 60 Vbeta and 13 Jbeta primers characterized the PCR. Produced via immunoSEQ multiplex PCR; TCRdb's table is partial and in-frame only. This repertoire comprises roughly 120,000 clones; its ten largest clones make up around 2.2%. CDR1 and CDR2 from the germline V gene are SGHRS and YFSETQ. The CDR3 consists of 15 residues. Trimming removed 2 bases from V and 4 bases from J; junction bases left unmatched: 5. A note on this clone: Its antigen is not identified.

Study findings and constraints: Indistinguishability led to the exclusion of some V segments, TRBV6-2 and TRBV6-3 included.

The sequenced material came from PBMCs. V is TRBV5-1 and J is TRBJ1-5; the match to TRBD1 covers 8 bases. This receptor was identified in a man aged 35 to 55 in good health and CMV-seronegative. The CDR3: CASSFGDRGNQPQHF. The CDR3 bases are TGCGCCAGCAGCTTTGGCGACAGGGGTAATCAGCCCCAGCATTTT.